The clone carrying this T cell receptor beta chain came up a few times. These data belong to a study of blood T cell repertoires in COVID-19. Study in general: Acute and convalescent COVID-19 samples came from the United States, Italy and Spain. The cDNA or gDNA used as material had been derived from T cells, B-cell-depleted T cells, or PBMCs.

In the authors' workflow: Nucleated cell counts were estimated from reference gene primer amplification. Clones were read by immunoSEQ multiplex PCR, and TCRdb kept only the in-frame ones, dropping some. Clonal size and the V and J genes are those of that table, whereas D and trimming came from the DNA. The sample contains tens of thousands of clones, 80% of which appear only once. The CDR3 is 14 residues long. Between the trimmed V and J ends, which lost 7 bases and 0 bases, there was a span of 10 bases. Germline CDR1 and CDR2: WNHNN and SYGVQD (reference sequence). The rearrangement uses TRBV10-1 and TRBJ1-5, with D perhaps TRBD1 (5 bases). The source material was peripheral blood. The sequence derives from a woman older than 75 with active or convalescent COVID-19. CDR3 coding DNA: TGCGCCAGCATCAGGGATTATAGCAATCAGCCCCAGCATTTT. Translating gives CASIRDYSNQPQHF.